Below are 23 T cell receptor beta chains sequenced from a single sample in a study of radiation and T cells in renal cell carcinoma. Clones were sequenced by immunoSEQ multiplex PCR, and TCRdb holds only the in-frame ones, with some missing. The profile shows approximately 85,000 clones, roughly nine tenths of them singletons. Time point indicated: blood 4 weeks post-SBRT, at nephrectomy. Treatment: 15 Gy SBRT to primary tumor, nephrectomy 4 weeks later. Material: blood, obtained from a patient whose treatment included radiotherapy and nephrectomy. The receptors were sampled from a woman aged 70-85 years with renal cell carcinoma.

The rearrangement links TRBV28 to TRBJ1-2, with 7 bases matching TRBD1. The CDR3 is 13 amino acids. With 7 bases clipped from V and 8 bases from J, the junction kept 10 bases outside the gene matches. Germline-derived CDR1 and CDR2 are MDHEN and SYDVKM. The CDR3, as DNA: TGTGCCAGCAAACCAGGGGGGATCGGCGGCTACACCTTC. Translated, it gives CASKPGGIGGYTF.

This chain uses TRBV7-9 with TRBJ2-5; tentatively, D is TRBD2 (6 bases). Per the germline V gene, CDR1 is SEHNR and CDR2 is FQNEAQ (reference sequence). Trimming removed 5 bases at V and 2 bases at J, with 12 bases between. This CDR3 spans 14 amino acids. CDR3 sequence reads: CASSLYSGQETQYF. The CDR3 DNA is TGTGCCAGCAGCCTCTATAGCGGTCAAGAGACCCAGTACTTC. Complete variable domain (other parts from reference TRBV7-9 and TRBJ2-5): DTGVSQNPRHKITKRGQNVTFRCDPISEHNRLYWYRQTLGQGPEFLTYFQNEAQLEKSRLLSDRFSAERPKGSFSTLEIQRTEQGDSAMYLCASSLYSGQETQYFGPGTRLLVL.

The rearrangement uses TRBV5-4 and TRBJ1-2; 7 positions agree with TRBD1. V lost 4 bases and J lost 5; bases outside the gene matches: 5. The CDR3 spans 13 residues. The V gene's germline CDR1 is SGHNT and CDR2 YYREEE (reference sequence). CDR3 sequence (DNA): TGTGCCAGCAGCGGCAGGGGGATGTATGGCTACACCTTC. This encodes CASSGRGMYGYTF.

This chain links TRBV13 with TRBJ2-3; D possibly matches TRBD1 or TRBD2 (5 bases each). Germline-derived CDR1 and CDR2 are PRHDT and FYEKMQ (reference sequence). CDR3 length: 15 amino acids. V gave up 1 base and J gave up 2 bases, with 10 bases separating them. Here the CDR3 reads CASSLELGTTDTQYF. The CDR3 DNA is TGTGCCAGCAGCTTAGAGTTAGGGACCACAGATACGCAGTATTTT.

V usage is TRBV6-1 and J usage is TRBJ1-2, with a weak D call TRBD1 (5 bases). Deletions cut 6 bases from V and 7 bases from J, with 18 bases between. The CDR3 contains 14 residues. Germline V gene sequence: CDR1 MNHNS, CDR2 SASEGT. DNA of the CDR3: TGTGCCAGCAGGGGGTCGGGGGGTCAGGGTGGCTACACCTTC. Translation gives CASRGSGGQGGYTF.

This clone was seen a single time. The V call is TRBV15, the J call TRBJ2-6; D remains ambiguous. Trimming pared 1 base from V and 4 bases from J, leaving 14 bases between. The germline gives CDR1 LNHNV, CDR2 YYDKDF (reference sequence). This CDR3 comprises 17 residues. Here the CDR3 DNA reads TGTGCCACCAGCAGAGCCTACAAAGGGTTGGGGGCCAACGTCCTGACTTTC. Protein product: CATSRAYKGLGANVLTF.

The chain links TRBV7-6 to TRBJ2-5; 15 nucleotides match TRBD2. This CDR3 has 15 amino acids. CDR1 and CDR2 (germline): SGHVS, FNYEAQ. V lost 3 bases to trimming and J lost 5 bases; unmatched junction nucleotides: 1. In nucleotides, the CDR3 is TGTGCCAGCAGCTTGGGGACTAGCGGGGGGGAGACCCAGTACTTC. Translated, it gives CASSLGTSGGETQYF. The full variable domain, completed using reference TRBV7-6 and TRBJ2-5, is GAGVSQSPRYKVTKRGQDVALRCDPISGHVSLYWYRQALGQGPEFLTYFNYEAQQDKSGLPNDRFSAERPEGSISTLTIQRTEQRDSAMYRCASSLGTSGGETQYFGPGTRLLVL.

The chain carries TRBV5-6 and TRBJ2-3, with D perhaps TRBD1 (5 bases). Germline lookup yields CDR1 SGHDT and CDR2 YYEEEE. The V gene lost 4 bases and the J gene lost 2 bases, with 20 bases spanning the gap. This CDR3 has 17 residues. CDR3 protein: CASSGWGRGGYTDTQYF. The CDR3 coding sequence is TGTGCCAGCAGCGGCTGGGGAAGGGGCGGCTACACAGATACGCAGTATTTT.

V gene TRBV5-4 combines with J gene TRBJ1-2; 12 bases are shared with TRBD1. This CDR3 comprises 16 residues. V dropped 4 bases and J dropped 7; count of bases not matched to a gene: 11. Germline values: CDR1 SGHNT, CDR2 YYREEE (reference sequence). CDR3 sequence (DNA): TGTGCCAGCAGCCCACCCGGGACAGGGGGCCTCTCTGGCTACACCTTC. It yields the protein CASSPPGTGGLSGYTF. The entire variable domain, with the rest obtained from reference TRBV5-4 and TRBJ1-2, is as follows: ETGVTQSPTHLIKTRGQQVTLRCSSQSGHNTVSWYQQALGQGPQFIFQYYREEENGRGNFPPRFSGLQFPNYSSELNVNALELDDSALYLCASSPPGTGGLSGYTFGSGTRLTVV.

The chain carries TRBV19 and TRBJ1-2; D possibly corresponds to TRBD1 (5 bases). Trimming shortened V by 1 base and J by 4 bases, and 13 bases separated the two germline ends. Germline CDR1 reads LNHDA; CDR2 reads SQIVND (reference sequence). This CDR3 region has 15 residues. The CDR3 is CASSIVAGTFYGYTF. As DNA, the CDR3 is TGTGCCAGTAGTATAGTAGCAGGGACCTTCTATGGCTACACCTTC.

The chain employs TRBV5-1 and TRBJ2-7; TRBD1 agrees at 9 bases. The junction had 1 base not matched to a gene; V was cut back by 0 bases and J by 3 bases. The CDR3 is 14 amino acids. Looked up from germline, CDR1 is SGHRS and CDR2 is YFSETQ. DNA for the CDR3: TGCGCCAGCAGCTTGGGGACAGGGGTCTACGAGCAGTACTTC. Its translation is CASSLGTGVYEQYF.

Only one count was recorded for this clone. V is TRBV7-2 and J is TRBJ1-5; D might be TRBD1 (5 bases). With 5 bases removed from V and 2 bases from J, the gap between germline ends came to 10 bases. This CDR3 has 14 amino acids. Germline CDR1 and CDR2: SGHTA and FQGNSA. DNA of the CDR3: TGTGCCAGCAGCGGGACGCCCGGCAATCAGCCCCAGCATTTT. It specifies CASSGTPGNQPQHF.

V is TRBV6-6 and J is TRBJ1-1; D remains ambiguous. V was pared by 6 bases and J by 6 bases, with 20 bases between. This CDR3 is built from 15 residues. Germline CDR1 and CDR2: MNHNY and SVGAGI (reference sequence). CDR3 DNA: TGTGCCAGCAGGGAGAGACTGCGAGGGTACGCTGAAGCTTTCTTT. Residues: CASRERLRGYAEAFF.

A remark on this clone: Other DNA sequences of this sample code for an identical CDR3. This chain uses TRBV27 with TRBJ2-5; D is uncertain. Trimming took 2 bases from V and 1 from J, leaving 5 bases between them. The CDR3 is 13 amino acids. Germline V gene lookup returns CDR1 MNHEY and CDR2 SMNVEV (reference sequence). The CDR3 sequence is CASSLRAQETQYF. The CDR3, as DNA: TGTGCCAGCAGTTTACGTGCCCAAGAGACCCAGTACTTC.

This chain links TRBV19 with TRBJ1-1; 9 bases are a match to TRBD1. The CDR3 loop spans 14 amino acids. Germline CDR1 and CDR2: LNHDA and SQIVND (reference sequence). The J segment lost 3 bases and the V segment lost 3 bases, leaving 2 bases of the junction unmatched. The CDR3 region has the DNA TGTGCCAGTAGTATGGACAGGGGAGACACTGAAGCTTTCTTT. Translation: CASSMDRGDTEAFF.

CDR3 sequence (DNA): TGTGCCAGCAGTTGGGGGGTAGGCACTGAAGCTTTCTTT. Encoded protein: CASSWGVGTEAFF. The chain carries TRBV27 and TRBJ1-1; D possibly corresponds to TRBD1 (5 bases). V lost 4 bases, J lost 4 bases, and 10 bases lay in between. Germline V gene lookup returns CDR1 MNHEY and CDR2 SMNVEV (reference sequence). This CDR3 has 13 amino acids.

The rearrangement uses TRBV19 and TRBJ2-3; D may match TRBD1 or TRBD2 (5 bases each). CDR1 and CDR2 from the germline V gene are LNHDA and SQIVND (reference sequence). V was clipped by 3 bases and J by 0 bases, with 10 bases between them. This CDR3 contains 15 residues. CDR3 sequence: CASSMGRLSTDTQYF. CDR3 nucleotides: TGTGCCAGTAGTATGGGACGTCTAAGCACAGATACGCAGTATTTT.

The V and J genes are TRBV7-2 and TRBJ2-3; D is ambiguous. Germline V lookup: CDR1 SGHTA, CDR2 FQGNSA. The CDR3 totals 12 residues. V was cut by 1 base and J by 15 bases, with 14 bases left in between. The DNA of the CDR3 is TGTGCCAGCAGCTTAGAATGGTCCCCTGTATATTTT. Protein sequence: CASSLEWSPVYF.

The CDR3 reads CASSTFRQGKYYEQYF. The CDR3 coding sequence is TGTGCCAGTAGTACCTTCCGACAGGGAAAGTACTACGAGCAGTACTTC. The chain combines TRBV19 with TRBJ2-7; 7 bases match TRBD1. V was clipped by 4 bases and J by 3 bases; unmatched bases: 12. The V gene's germline CDR1 is LNHDA and CDR2 SQIVND (reference sequence). This CDR3 comprises 16 residues.

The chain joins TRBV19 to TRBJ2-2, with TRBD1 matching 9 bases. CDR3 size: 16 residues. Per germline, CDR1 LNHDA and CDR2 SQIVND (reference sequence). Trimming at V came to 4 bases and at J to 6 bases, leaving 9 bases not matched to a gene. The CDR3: CASSTWTGVMPGELFF. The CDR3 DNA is TGTGCCAGTAGTACTTGGACAGGGGTGATGCCCGGGGAGCTGTTTTTT.

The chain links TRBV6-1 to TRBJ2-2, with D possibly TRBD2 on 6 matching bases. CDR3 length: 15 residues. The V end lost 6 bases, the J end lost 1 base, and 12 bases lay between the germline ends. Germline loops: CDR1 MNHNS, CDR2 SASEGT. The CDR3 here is CASRGGLQNTGELFF. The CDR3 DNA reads TGTGCCAGCAGGGGGGGACTTCAGAACACCGGGGAGCTGTTTTTT.

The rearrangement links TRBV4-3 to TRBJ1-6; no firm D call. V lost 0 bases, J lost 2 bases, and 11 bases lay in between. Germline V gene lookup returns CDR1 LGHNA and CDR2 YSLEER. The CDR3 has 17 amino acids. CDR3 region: CASSQDLQAPYNSPLHF. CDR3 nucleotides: TGCGCCAGCAGCCAAGATCTGCAAGCTCCCTATAATTCACCCCTCCACTTT.

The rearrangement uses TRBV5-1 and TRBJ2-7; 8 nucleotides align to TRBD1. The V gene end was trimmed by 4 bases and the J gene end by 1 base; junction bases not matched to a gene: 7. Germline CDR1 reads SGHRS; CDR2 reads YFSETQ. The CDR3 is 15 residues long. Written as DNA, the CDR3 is TGCGCCAGCAGCGTGACAGGGGCCTTTTCCTACGAGCAGTACTTC. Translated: CASSVTGAFSYEQYF.